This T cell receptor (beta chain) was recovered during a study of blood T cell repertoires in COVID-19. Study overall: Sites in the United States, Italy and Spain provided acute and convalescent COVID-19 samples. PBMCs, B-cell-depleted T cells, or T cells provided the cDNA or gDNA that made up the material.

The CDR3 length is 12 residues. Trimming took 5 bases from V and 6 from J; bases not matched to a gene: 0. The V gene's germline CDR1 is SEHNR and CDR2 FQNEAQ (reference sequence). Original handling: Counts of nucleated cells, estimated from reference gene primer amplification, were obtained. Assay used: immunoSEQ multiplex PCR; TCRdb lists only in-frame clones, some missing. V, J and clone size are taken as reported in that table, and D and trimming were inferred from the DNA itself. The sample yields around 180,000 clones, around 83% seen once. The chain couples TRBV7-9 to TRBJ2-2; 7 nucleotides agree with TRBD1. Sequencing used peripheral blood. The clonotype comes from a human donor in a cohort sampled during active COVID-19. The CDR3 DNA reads TGTGCCAGCAGCCAGGGGGCCGGGGAGCTGTTTTTT. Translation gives CASSQGAGELFF.